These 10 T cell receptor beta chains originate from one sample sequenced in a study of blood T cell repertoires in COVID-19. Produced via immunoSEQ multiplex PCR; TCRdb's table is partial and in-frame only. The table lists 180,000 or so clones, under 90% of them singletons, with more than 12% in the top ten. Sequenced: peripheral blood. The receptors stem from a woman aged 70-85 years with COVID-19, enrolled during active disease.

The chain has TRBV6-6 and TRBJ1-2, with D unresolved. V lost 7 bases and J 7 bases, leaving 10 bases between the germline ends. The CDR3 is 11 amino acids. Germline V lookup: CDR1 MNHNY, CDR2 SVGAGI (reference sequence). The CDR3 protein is CASTLSGGYTF. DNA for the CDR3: TGTGCCAGCACTCTTTCGGGTGGCTACACCTTC.

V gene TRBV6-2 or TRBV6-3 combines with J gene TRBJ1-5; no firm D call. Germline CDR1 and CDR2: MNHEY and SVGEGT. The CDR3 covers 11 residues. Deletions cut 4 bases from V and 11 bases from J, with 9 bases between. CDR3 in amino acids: CASSLGRAQHF. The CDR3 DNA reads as TGTGCCAGCAGTTTGGGGAGGGCCCAGCATTTT.

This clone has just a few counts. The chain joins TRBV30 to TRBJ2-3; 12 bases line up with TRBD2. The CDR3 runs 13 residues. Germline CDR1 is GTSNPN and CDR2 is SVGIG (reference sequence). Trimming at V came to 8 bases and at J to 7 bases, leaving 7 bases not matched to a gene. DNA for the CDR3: TGTGCCGGGCTAGCGGGGGGGTTTTATACGCAGTATTTT. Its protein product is CAGLAGGFYTQYF.

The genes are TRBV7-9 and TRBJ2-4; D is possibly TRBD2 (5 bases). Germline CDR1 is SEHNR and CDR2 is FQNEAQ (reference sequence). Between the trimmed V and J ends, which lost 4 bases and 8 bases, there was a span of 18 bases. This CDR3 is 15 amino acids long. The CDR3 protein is CASSSDFLQRDIQYF. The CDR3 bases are TGTGCCAGCAGCTCGGACTTTCTTCAACGGGACATTCAGTACTTC. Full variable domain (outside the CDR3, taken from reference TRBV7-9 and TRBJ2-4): DTGVSQNPRHKITKRGQNVTFRCDPISEHNRLYWYRQTLGQGPEFLTYFQNEAQLEKSRLLSDRFSAERPKGSFSTLEIQRTEQGDSAMYLCASSSDFLQRDIQYFGAGTRLSVL.

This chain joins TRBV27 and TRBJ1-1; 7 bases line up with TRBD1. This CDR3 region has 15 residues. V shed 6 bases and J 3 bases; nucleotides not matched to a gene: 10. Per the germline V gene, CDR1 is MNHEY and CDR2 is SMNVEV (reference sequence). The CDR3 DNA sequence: TGTGCCAGCAGCCGAAAACAGGGGTTGGACACTGAAGCTTTCTTT. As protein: CASSRKQGLDTEAFF.

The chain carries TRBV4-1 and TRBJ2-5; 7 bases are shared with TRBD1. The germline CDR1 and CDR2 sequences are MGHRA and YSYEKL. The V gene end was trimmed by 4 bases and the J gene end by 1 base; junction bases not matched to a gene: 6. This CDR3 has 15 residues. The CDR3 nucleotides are TGCGCCAGCAGCCGCCGGACAGGTTCCCAAGAGACCCAGTACTTC. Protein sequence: CASSRRTGSQETQYF.

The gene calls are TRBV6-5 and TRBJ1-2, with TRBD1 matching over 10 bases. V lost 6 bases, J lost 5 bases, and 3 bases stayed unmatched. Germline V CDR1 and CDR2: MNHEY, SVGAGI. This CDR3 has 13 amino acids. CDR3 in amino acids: CASRWTGGYGYTF. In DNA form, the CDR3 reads TGTGCCAGCAGGTGGACAGGGGGTTATGGCTACACCTTC.

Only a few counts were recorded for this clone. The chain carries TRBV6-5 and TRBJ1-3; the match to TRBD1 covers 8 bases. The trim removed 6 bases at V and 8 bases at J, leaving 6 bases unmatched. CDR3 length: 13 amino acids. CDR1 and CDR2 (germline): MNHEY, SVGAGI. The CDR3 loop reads CASRGTGRDTIYF. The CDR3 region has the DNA TGTGCCAGCAGAGGGACAGGCCGGGACACCATATATTTT.

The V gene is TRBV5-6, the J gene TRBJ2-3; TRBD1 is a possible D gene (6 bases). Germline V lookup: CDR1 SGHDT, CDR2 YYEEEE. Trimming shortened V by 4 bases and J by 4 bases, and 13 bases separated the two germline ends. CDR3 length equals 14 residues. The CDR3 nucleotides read TGTGCCAGCAGCCGGCCGGACAGAGCAGATACGCAGTATTTT. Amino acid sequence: CASSRPDRADTQYF. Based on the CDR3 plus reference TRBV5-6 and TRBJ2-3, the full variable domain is DAGVTQSPTHLIKTRGQQVTLRCSPKSGHDTVSWYQQALGQGPQFIFQYYEEEERQRGNFPDRFSGHQFPNYSSELNVNALLLGDSALYLCASSRPDRADTQYFGPGTRLTVL.

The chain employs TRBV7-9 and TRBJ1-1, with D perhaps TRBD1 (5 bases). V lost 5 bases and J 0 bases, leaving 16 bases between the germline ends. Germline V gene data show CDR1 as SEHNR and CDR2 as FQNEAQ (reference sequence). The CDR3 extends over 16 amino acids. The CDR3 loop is CASSPRWGPVNTEAFF. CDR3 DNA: TGTGCCAGCAGCCCTCGGTGGGGCCCTGTGAACACTGAAGCTTTCTTT.